Listed here are 26 T cell receptor beta chains from one sample, sequenced in a study of T cells in Graves' hyperthyroidism and ophthalmopathy. Amplified TCR beta CDR3 regions came from RNA transcripts. The study used the HTBI primer set for a first-round RT-PCR of the TCR CDR3. TCRdb re-derived calls from the multiplex PCR reads in MiXCR, one entry per CDR3 protein. The profile shows about 380,000 distinct CDR3 sequences, roughly 13% of them singletons. The sample was blood. Receptors originate from an older woman with Graves' hyperthyroidism.

This clonotype was counted a few times. The chain employs TRBV7-3 and TRBJ2-3; TRBD2 is a possible D gene (7 bases). V was cut by 1 base and J by 4 bases, with 21 bases left in between. Germline CDR1 is SGHTA and CDR2 is FQGTGA. This CDR3 comprises 18 residues. The CDR3 DNA sequence: TGTGCCAGCAGCTTAAATGGTAGACTAGCTGGGGGCCCAGATACGCAGTATTTT. It codes for CASSLNGRLAGGPDTQYF.

This clonotype came up many times. The chain has TRBV28 and TRBJ2-7; tentatively, D is TRBD1 (5 bases). Germline CDR1 reads MDHEN; CDR2 reads SYDVKM. This CDR3 comprises 13 residues. Trimming stripped 3 bases from V and 1 base from J, with 7 bases between. CDR3 in DNA: TGTGCCAGCAGTTTCAGGGATTCCTACGAGCAGTACTTC. Its translation is CASSFRDSYEQYF.

J is TRBJ1-2 and V is TRBV29-1; TRBD1 is a possible D gene (5 bases). The CDR3 is 12 residues long. Germline V lookup: CDR1 SQVTM, CDR2 ANQGSEA. Trimming removed 7 bases at V and 3 bases at J, with 12 bases between. The CDR3 region is CSAGARDYGYTF. The CDR3 region has the DNA TGCAGCGCTGGGGCCAGGGACTATGGCTACACCTTC.

V gene TRBV7-9 combines with J gene TRBJ1-1, with D unclear. Germline V CDR1 and CDR2: SEHNR, FQNEAQ (reference sequence). The V gene lost 4 bases and the J gene lost 1 base, with 7 bases spanning the gap. There are 13 residues in the CDR3. The CDR3 region is CASSSHQNTEAFF. The CDR3 DNA reads TGTGCCAGCAGCTCACACCAGAACACTGAAGCTTTCTTT.

About this clonotype: A much larger clone differs by one base, so this may be a read error. Given the absence of the conserved phenylalanine or tryptophan at the CDR3 end, a read error is likely. This chain links TRBV12-3 or TRBV12-4 with TRBJ2-1; the D is unclear. The CDR3 contains 15 residues. V lost 2 bases and J 5 bases, leaving 13 bases between the germline ends. In DNA form, the CDR3 reads TGTGCCAGCAGTTTATGGCTAAGGGCTAACAATGAGCAGTTCCTC. This gives the protein CASSLWLRANNEQFL.

This clonotype was seen many times. The genes are TRBV27 and TRBJ2-5; D is possibly TRBD1 (6 bases). V was pared by 6 bases and J by 1 base, with 12 bases between. From germline, CDR1 is MNHEY and CDR2 SMNVEV (reference sequence). The CDR3 covers 14 residues. The CDR3 region is CASRSDRSQETQYF. The CDR3 nucleotides are TGTGCCAGCAGATCAGACAGGTCCCAAGAGACCCAGTACTTC.

In regard to this clonotype: Because the CDR3 is missing its conserved closing phenylalanine or tryptophan, this is likely a read error. The chain couples TRBV5-5 to TRBJ1-5; D remains unclear. Germline loops: CDR1 SGHKS, CDR2 YYEKEE (reference sequence). The CDR3 spans 14 residues. Trimming shortened V by 0 bases and J by 0 bases, and 4 bases separated the two germline ends. Written as DNA, the CDR3 is TGTGCCAGCAGCTTGGGGGCTAGCAATCAGCCCCAGCATCTT. It yields the protein CASSLGASNQPQHL.

This clonotype was seen a handful of times. The chain combines TRBV11-2 with TRBJ1-1, with 8 bases fitting TRBD1. CDR1 SGHAT and CDR2 FQNNGV come from the germline V gene. After removal of 2 bases from V and 10 bases from J, the junction contained 6 bases not matched to a gene. The CDR3 spans 13 residues. CDR3: CASSLFTGGGAFF. Written as DNA, the CDR3 is TGTGCCAGCAGCTTATTTACAGGGGGAGGAGCTTTCTTT.

A few counts support this clonotype. One end of the junction is discordant with germline, which a read error may explain. In DNA form, the CDR3 reads TGTGCCAGTAGTGTAGATTGGAACACTGAAGCTTTCTTT. Amino acid sequence: CASSVDWNTEAFF. The chain employs TRBV19 and TRBJ1-1; D gene ambiguous. From germline, CDR1 is LNHDA and CDR2 SQIVND (reference sequence). There are 13 residues in the CDR3.

In this sample, this clonotype turned up once. The chain carries TRBV20-1 and TRBJ2-1; D is undetermined. The ends were cut back, 0 bases at V and 2 bases at J, with 8 bases in the middle. This CDR3 spans 14 amino acids. Germline V CDR1 and CDR2: DFQATT, SNEGSKA (reference sequence). DNA of the CDR3: TGCAGTGCTAGAGAGCCCCGGACCTACAATGAGCAGTTCTTC. It yields the protein CSAREPRTYNEQFF.

The chain couples TRBV5-6 to TRBJ2-3; possibly TRBD2 for D (5 bases). The CDR3 is 13 amino acids. Deletions cut 6 bases from V and 1 base from J, with 9 bases between. Looked up from germline, CDR1 is SGHDT and CDR2 is YYEEEE. CDR3 sequence reads: CASTLGGTDTQYF. The CDR3 DNA follows: TGTGCCAGCACACTCGGGGGCACAGATACGCAGTATTTT.

This clonotype occurred many times. The rearrangement links TRBV5-1 to TRBJ1-1; D not certain. Germline V gene sequence: CDR1 SGHRS, CDR2 YFSETQ. Deletions cut 4 bases from V and 6 bases from J, with 16 bases between. The CDR3 length is 14 residues. CDR3 in DNA: TGCGCCAGCAGCCTGGGTCGCGAGGCCCCTGAAGCTTTCTTT. This sequence encodes CASSLGREAPEAFF.

This clonotype was seen a few times. This chain links TRBV5-1 with TRBJ2-7, with TRBD2 matching over 14 bases. The CDR3 covers 18 residues. With 3 bases clipped from V and 0 bases from J, the junction kept 8 bases outside the gene matches. CDR1 and CDR2 (germline): SGHRS, YFSETQ. The CDR3 DNA reads TGCGCCAGCAGCTATCCGGGACTAGCGGGGGCCAGCTCCTACGAGCAGTACTTC. Protein: CASSYPGLAGASSYEQYF.

This clonotype was seen a single time. The genes are TRBV6-5 and TRBJ1-2, with 10 bases identical to TRBD1. Trimming at V came to 2 bases and at J to 7 bases, leaving 7 bases not matched to a gene. The germline V gene has CDR1 MNHEY and CDR2 SVGAGI. The CDR3 consists of 15 residues. The CDR3 loop is CASSYPDRGVFGYTF. The DNA for the CDR3 is TGTGCCAGCAGTTACCCGGACAGGGGGGTGTTTGGCTACACCTTC.

There are many counts of this clonotype. This chain joins TRBV7-3 and TRBJ1-1; weak D call: TRBD1 (5 bases). CDR1 and CDR2 from the germline V gene are SGHTA and FQGTGA. Trimming removed 1 base at V and 3 bases at J, with 15 bases between. The CDR3 length is 16 residues. The CDR3 DNA is TGTGCCAGCAGCTTAAAAGGTTATGGCAGGGACACTGAAGCTTTCTTT. This gives the protein CASSLKGYGRDTEAFF.

Comments on this clonotype: A much bigger clone sits one base away, suggesting this may be a read error. The chain combines TRBV20-1 with TRBJ2-7, with D possibly being TRBD2 (5 bases). The J call is uncertain, as TRBJ2-1 better fits the DNA end. CDR3 length: 15 amino acids. The germline V gene encodes CDR1 DFQATT and CDR2 SNEGSKA (reference sequence). CDR3: CSARSGQVSSYEQFF. DNA of the CDR3: TGCAGTGCTAGAAGCGGCCAGGTCAGCTCCTACGAGCAGTTCTTC.

Concerning this clonotype: One end of the junction is discordant with germline, which a read error may explain. V is TRBV11-2 and J is TRBJ2-7, with 7 positions matching TRBD2. There are 14 residues in the CDR3. Germline CDR1 and CDR2: SGHAT and FQNNGV. The CDR3 reads CAGSPKSGGNEQYF. The CDR3 DNA follows: TGTGCCGGCAGCCCGAAGTCGGGAGGCAACGAGCAGTACTTC.

The chain uses TRBV5-1 and TRBJ2-1; 10 bases are a match to TRBD2. V lost 1 base and J lost 8; bases outside the gene matches: 6. CDR1 and CDR2 from the germline V gene are SGHRS and YFSETQ. CDR3 size: 15 residues. The CDR3 bases are TGCGCCAGCAGCTTGTCAAGCGGGAGGGTCTATGAGCAGTTCTTC. Protein product: CASSLSSGRVYEQFF.

This clonotype was counted ten times or more. V and J are TRBV11-3 and TRBJ1-1; a weak D match, TRBD1 (5 bases). Per germline, CDR1 SGHNT and CDR2 YENEEA. V was pared by 2 bases and J by 0 bases, with 10 bases between. The CDR3 sequence is 15 residues long. Here the CDR3 DNA reads TGTGCCAGCAGCTTATCGGGGCTGATGAACACTGAAGCTTTCTTT. Its protein is CASSLSGLMNTEAFF.

This clonotype was detected only a few times. The chain uses TRBV29-1 and TRBJ2-2; D is undetermined. The CDR3 has 12 amino acids. Germline V gene sequence: CDR1 SQVTM, CDR2 ANQGSEA. V lost 5 bases to trimming and J lost 5 bases, with 9 bases between them. CDR3 region: CSVRRETGELFF. The CDR3 coding sequence is TGCAGCGTTCGAAGGGAAACCGGGGAGCTGTTTTTT.

At least ten counts were recorded for this clonotype. The chain recombines TRBV6-1 with TRBJ1-2; 7 nucleotides match TRBD1. This CDR3 region has 15 residues. Germline loops: CDR1 MNHNS, CDR2 SASEGT. Trimming took 3 bases from V and 8 from J; bases not matched to a gene: 12. CDR3 sequence reads: CASSESTGKRVGYTF. The CDR3, as DNA: TGTGCCAGCAGTGAGTCGACAGGGAAGAGAGTCGGCTACACCTTC.

The rearrangement uses TRBV3-1 and TRBJ2-2; the D gene is possibly TRBD2 (6 bases). The CDR3 sequence is 15 residues long. V was pared by 0 bases and J by 5 bases, with 10 bases between. Germline V gives CDR1 LGHDT, CDR2 YNNKEL (reference sequence). CDR3: CASSQDPGRTGELFF. In nucleotides, the CDR3 is TGTGCCAGCAGCCAAGATCCAGGGAGGACCGGGGAGCTGTTTTTT.

This clonotype was detected many times. The rearrangement links TRBV29-1 to TRBJ2-5; TRBD2 aligns across 8 bases. Trimming removed 7 bases from V and 4 bases from J; junction bases left unmatched: 11. The CDR3 totals 14 residues. The germline V gene encodes CDR1 SQVTM and CDR2 ANQGSEA. For the CDR3, the DNA is TGCAGCGCAGAGCCAGCGGGAGAGCGAGAGACCCAGTACTTC. This gives the protein CSAEPAGERETQYF.

The gene calls are TRBV3-1 and TRBJ2-2; D gene unclear. Germline V gene data show CDR1 as LGHDT and CDR2 as YNNKEL (reference sequence). This CDR3 region has 14 residues. With 2 bases removed from V and 7 bases from J, the gap between germline ends came to 11 bases. The CDR3 protein is CASSQFNGDGELFF. CDR3 DNA: TGTGCCAGCAGCCAATTTAACGGCGACGGGGAGCTGTTTTTT. Filled out from reference TRBV3-1 and TRBJ2-2, the complete variable domain reads DTAVSQTPKYLVTQMGNDKSIKCEQNLGHDTMYWYKQDSKKFLKIMFSYNNKELIINETVPNRFSPKSPDKAHLNLHINSLELGDSAVYFCASSQFNGDGELFFGEGSRLTVL.

The gene calls are TRBV11-2 and TRBJ2-7; 12 positions match TRBD2. J lost 3 bases, V lost 7 bases, and 19 bases had no gene match. Per the germline V gene, CDR1 is SGHAT and CDR2 is FQNNGV. The CDR3 has 19 amino acids. The CDR3 region has the DNA TGTGCCAGCACCCAACCGGGACTAGCGGGTCACAATCGGGACTACGAGCAGTACTTC. Translating gives CASTQPGLAGHNRDYEQYF.

This clonotype was found many times. The V and J genes are TRBV10-1 and TRBJ2-3; perhaps TRBD2 as D (6 bases). CDR1 WNHNN and CDR2 SYGVQD come from the germline V gene (reference sequence). Trimming pared 4 bases from V and 2 bases from J, leaving 10 bases between. This CDR3 comprises 14 residues. CDR3 region: CASSALAVTDTQYF. CDR3 sequence (DNA): TGCGCCAGCAGTGCGTTAGCGGTCACAGATACGCAGTATTTT.